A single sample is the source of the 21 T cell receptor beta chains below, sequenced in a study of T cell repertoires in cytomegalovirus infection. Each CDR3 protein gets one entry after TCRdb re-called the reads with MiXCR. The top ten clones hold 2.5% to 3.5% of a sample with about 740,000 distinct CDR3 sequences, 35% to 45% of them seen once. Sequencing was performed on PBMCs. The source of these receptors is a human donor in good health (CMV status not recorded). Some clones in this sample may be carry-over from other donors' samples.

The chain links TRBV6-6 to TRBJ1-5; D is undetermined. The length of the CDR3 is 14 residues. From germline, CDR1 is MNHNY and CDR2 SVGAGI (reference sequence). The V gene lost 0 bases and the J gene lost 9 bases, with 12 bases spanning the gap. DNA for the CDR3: TGTGCCAGCAGTTACTCCAACAATCTTCCGCCCCAGCATTTT. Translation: CASSYSNNLPPQHF.

DNA for the CDR3: TGTGCCAGCACCTTACCGGGGGGCGGAATTAATGAAAAACTGTTTTTT. It yields the protein CASTLPGGGINEKLFF. The chain links TRBV6-6 to TRBJ1-4; TRBD1 is a possible D gene (6 bases). V gave up 7 bases and J gave up 4 bases, with 19 bases separating them. Germline V gene sequence: CDR1 MNHNY, CDR2 SVGAGI (reference sequence). The CDR3 extends over 16 amino acids.

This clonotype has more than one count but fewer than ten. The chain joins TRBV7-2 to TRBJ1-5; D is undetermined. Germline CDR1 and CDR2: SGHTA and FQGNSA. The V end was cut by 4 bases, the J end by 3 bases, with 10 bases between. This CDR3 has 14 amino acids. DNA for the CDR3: TGTGCCAGCAGCTCTTTGGGCAACAATCAGCCCCAGCATTTT. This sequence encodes CASSSLGNNQPQHF.

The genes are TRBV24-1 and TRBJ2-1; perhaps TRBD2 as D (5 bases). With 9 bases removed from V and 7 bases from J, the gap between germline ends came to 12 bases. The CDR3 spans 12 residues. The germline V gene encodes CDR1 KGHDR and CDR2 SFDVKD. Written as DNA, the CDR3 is TGTGCCACCCGGGGTATATTGAATGAGCAGTTCTTC. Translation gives CATRGILNEQFF.

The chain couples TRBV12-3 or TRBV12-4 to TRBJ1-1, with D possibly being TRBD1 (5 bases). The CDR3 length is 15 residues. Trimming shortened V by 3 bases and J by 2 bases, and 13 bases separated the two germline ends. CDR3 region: CASSFGGTLNTEAFF. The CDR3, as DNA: TGTGCCAGCAGTTTTGGAGGGACGTTAAACACTGAAGCTTTCTTT.

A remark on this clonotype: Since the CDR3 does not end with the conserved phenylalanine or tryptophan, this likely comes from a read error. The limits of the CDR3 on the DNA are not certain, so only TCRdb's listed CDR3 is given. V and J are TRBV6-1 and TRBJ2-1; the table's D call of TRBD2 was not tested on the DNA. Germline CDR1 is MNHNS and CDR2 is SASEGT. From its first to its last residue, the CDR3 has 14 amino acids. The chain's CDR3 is CASSLTSRSHELFC.

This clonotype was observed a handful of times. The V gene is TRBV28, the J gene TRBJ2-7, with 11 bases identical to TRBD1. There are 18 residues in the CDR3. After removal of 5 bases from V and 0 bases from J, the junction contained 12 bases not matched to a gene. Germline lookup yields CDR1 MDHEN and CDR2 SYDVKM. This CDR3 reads CASSPADRGRSSSYEQYF. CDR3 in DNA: TGTGCCAGCAGTCCGGCGGACAGGGGGCGATCTAGCTCCTACGAGCAGTACTTC.

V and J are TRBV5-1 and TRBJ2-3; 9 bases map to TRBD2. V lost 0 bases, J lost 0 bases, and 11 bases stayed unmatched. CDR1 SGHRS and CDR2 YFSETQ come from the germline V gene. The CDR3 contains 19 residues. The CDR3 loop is CASSLDPILAGDSTDTQYF. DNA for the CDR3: TGCGCCAGCAGCTTGGACCCAATACTAGCGGGCGATAGCACAGATACGCAGTATTTT.

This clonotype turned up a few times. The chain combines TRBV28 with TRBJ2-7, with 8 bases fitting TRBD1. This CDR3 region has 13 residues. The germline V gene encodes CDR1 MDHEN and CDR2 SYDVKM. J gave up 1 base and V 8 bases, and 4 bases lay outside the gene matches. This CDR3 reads CASGDRGSYEQYF. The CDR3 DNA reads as TGTGCCAGCGGCGACAGGGGTTCCTACGAGCAGTACTTC.

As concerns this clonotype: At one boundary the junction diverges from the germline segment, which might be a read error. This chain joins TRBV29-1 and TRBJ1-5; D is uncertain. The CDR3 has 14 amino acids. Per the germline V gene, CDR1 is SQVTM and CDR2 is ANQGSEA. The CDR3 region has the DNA TGCAGCGTTGCGGAGGGATTTAGCAATCAGCCCAAGCCTTTT. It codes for CSVAEGFSNQPKPF. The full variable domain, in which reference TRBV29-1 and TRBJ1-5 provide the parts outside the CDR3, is SAVISQKPSRDICQRGTSLTIQCQVDSQVTMMFWYRQQPGQSLTLIATANQGSEATYESGFVIDKFPISRPNLTFSTLTVSNMSPEDSSIYLCSVAEGFSNQPKPFGDGTRLSIL.

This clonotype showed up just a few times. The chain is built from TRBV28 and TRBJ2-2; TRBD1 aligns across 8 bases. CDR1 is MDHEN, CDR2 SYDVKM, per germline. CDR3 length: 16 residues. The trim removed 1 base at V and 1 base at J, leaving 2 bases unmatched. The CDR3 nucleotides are TGTGCCAGCAGTTTATTCGGACAGGGGAACACCGGGGAGCTGTTTTTT. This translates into CASSLFGQGNTGELFF.

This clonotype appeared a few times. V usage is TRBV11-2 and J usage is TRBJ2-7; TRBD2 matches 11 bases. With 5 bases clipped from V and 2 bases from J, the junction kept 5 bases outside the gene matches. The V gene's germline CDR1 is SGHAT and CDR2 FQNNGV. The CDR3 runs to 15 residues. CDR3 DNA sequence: TGTGCCAGCAGCGGAAGACTAGCGGGACCCTACGAGCAGTACTTC. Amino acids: CASSGRLAGPYEQYF. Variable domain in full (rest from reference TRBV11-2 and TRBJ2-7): EAGVAQSPRYKIIEKRQSVAFWCNPISGHATLYWYQQILGQGPKLLIQFQNNGVVDDSQLPKDRFSAERLKGVDSTLKIQPAKLEDSAVYLCASSGRLAGPYEQYFGPGTRLTVT.

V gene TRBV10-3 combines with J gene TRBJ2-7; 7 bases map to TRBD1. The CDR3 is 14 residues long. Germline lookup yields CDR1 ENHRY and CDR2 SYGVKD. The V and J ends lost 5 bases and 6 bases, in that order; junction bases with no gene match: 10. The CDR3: CAISYRTGKGEQYF. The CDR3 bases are TGTGCCATCAGTTATAGGACAGGAAAAGGCGAGCAGTACTTC.

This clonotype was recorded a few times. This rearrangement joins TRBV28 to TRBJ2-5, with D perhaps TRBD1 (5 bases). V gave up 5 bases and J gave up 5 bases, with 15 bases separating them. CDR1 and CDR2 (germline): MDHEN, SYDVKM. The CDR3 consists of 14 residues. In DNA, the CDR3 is TGTGCCAGCAGTCAACAGGCGTTCCGGGAGACCCAGTACTTC. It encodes CASSQQAFRETQYF.

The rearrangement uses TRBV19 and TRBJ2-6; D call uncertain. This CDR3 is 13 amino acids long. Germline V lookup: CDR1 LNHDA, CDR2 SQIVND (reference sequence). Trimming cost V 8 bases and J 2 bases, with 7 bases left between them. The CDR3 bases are TGTGCCAGTTCCCGCCCTGGGGCCAACGTCCTGACTTTC. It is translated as CASSRPGANVLTF.

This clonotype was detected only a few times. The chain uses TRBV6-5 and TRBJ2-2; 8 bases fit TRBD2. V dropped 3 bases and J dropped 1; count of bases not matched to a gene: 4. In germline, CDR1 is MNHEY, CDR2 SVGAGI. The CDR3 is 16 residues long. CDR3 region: CASSYRGGQNTGELFF. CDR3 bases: TGTGCCAGCAGTTATCGGGGGGGCCAGAACACCGGGGAGCTGTTTTTT.

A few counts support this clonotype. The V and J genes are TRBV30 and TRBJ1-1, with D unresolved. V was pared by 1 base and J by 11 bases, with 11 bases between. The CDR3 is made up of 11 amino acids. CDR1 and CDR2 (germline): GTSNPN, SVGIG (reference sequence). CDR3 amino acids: CAWSERSGAFF. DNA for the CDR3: TGTGCCTGGAGTGAGCGATCTGGGGCTTTCTTT.

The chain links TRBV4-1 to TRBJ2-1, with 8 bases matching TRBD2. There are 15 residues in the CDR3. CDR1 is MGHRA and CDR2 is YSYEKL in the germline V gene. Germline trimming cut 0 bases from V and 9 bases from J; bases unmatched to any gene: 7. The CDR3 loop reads CASSQEGGGRGEQFF. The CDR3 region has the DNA TGCGCCAGCAGCCAAGAGGGCGGGGGGCGCGGTGAGCAGTTCTTC.

The CDR3 region is CASSTGGLADFYQETQYF. The CDR3 nucleotides are TGTGCCAGCTCCACGGGCGGGCTAGCGGATTTCTACCAAGAGACCCAGTACTTC. The rearrangement links TRBV19 to TRBJ2-5, with 7 nucleotides matching TRBD2. The CDR3 covers 18 residues. The V and J ends lost 9 bases and 0 bases, in that order; junction bases with no gene match: 19. CDR1 is LNHDA, CDR2 SQIVND, per germline (reference sequence).

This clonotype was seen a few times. CDR3 coding DNA: TGTGCCAGTTCTCACACCGGGACAGCAATTTACGAGCAGTACTTC. As protein: CASSHTGTAIYEQYF. The chain couples TRBV6-1 to TRBJ2-7, with 7 positions matching TRBD1. After removal of 9 bases from V and 4 bases from J, the junction contained 15 bases not matched to a gene. Germline assignment: CDR1 MNHNS and CDR2 SASEGT. The CDR3 is 15 residues long.

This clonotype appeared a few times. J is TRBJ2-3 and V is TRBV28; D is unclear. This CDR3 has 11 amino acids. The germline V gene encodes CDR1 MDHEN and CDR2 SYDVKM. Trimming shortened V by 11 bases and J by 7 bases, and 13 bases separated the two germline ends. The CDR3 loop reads CAVREGNTQYF. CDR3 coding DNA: TGTGCCGTCCGAGAAGGAAATACGCAGTATTTT.